One sample yielded the 10 T cell receptor beta chains listed below, sequenced in a study of cytomegalovirus exposure and HLA in healthy donors. Vbeta (60) and Jbeta (13) primers were used in the PCR. TCRdb keeps only in-frame clones here, not all; method: immunoSEQ multiplex PCR. The table has over 100,000 clones, roughly 70% seen once. The sample was PBMCs. Receptor source: a man aged 50 to 59 in good health and CMV-seropositive.

The chain uses TRBV4-3 and TRBJ2-6; 10 nucleotides align to TRBD2. With 2 bases clipped from V and 2 bases from J, the junction kept 3 bases outside the gene matches. Germline lookup yields CDR1 LGHNA and CDR2 YSLEER. There are 17 residues in the CDR3. The CDR3 region has the DNA TGCGCCAGCAGCCAACTAGCGGGAGCCACTGGGGCCAACGTCCTGACTTTC. This sequence encodes CASSQLAGATGANVLTF.

V gene TRBV2 combines with J gene TRBJ2-7, with TRBD1 matching 11 bases. The V and J ends lost 7 bases and 5 bases, in that order; junction bases with no gene match: 7. This CDR3 spans 14 amino acids. CDR1 is SNHLY and CDR2 is FYNNEI in the germline V gene. The CDR3 DNA is TGTGCCAGCAAACAGGACAGGGGGCCCCACGAGCAGTACTTC. Translating it yields CASKQDRGPHEQYF.

This clone was observed a few times. The chain links TRBV11-2 to TRBJ2-3; tentative D call: TRBD2 (6 bases). CDR1 is SGHAT, CDR2 FQNNGV, per germline. There are 17 residues in the CDR3. Trimming took 3 bases from V and 3 from J, leaving 19 bases between them. The CDR3 DNA follows: TGTGCCAGCAGCTTGCCTAGCGCGCCCTCTCCGACAGATACGCAGTATTTT. This translates into CASSLPSAPSPTDTQYF.

The J gene is TRBJ2-7, the V gene TRBV19; TRBD1 matches at 10 bases. The germline gives CDR1 LNHDA, CDR2 SQIVND (reference sequence). The J segment lost 0 bases and the V segment lost 6 bases, leaving 2 bases of the junction unmatched. CDR3 size: 14 residues. CDR3 sequence reads: CASRDRGSSYEQYF. The CDR3 DNA reads TGTGCCAGTAGGGACAGGGGGAGCTCCTACGAGCAGTACTTC.

J is TRBJ1-1 and V is TRBV6-5; 8 nucleotides align to TRBD1. Germline CDR1 is MNHEY and CDR2 is SVGAGI. The CDR3 is 14 residues long. Trimming removed 6 bases from V and 8 bases from J; junction bases left unmatched: 11. The CDR3 DNA sequence: TGTGCCAGCAGCCGCCGACAGGGGAGTAGCGAAGCTTTCTTT. Translating it yields CASSRRQGSSEAFF.

This clone was detected a few times. V gene TRBV6-7 combines with J gene TRBJ1-2, with TRBD1 matching 9 bases. TRBV6-7 is identified as an open reading frame with a role that is uncertain. The CDR3 loop spans 19 amino acids. V shed 5 bases, J shed 5 bases, and the junction held 21 bases outside the gene matches. CDR3 nucleotides: TGTGCCAGCAGTGCCCGGGGGCGGACAGGGGAAATTTCTGGTTATGGCTACACCTTC. Amino acids: CASSARGRTGEISGYGYTF.

V gene TRBV15 combines with J gene TRBJ1-4, with D unresolved. V lost 0 bases to trimming and J lost 12 bases, with 11 bases between them. The CDR3 sequence is 13 residues long. Germline V lookup: CDR1 LNHNV, CDR2 YYDKDF (reference sequence). CDR3: CATSRDRRAELFF. In nucleotides, the CDR3 is TGTGCCACCAGCAGAGATCGGCGGGCGGAACTGTTTTTT. The complete variable domain, with remaining parts taken from reference TRBV15 and TRBJ1-4, reads DAMVIQNPRYQVTQFGKPVTLSCSQTLNHNVMYWYQQKSSQAPKLLFHYYDKDFNNEADTPDNFQSRRPNTSFCFLDIRSPGLGDTAMYLCATSRDRRAELFFGSGTQLSVL.

The chain links TRBV5-1 to TRBJ2-1; 8 bases are shared with TRBD2. CDR3 length equals 15 residues. J was trimmed by 4 bases and V by 0 bases; bases with no gene match: 3. The germline CDR1 and CDR2 sequences are SGHRS and YFSETQ. This CDR3 is CASSLGASGYNEQFF. CDR3 nucleotide sequence: TGCGCCAGCAGCTTGGGTGCTAGCGGGTACAATGAGCAGTTCTTC.

The chain couples TRBV7-8 to TRBJ2-5, with D possibly being TRBD2 (6 bases). V gave up 2 bases and J gave up 5 bases, with 15 bases separating them. This CDR3 is built from 15 residues. Germline V gives CDR1 SGHVS, CDR2 FQNEAQ. The CDR3 region has the DNA TGTGCCAGCAGCTTAACGGAGCGGGTGCAGGAGACCCAGTACTTC. It codes for CASSLTERVQETQYF. Variable domain in full (rest from reference TRBV7-8 and TRBJ2-5): GAGVSQSPRYKVAKRGQDVALRCDPISGHVSLFWYQQALGQGPEFLTYFQNEAQLDKSGLPSDRFFAERPEGSVSTLKIQRTQQEDSAVYLCASSLTERVQETQYFGPGTRLLVL.

The chain carries TRBV27 and TRBJ2-7; D might be TRBD2 (5 bases). Germline V gene lookup returns CDR1 MNHEY and CDR2 SMNVEV (reference sequence). Trimming stripped 6 bases from V and 7 bases from J, with 13 bases between. CDR3 size: 12 residues. The CDR3 spells CASRGAEVEQYF. The CDR3 DNA reads as TGTGCCAGCAGGGGCGCGGAGGTTGAGCAGTACTTC.